This TCR beta chain was profiled in a study of T cells in Graves' hyperthyroidism and ophthalmopathy. The CDR3 has 15 residues. The V gene's germline CDR1 is SGHTA and CDR2 FQGTGA. Trimming took off 2 bases at V and 11 bases at J, with 21 bases between the two ends. Regions amplified from RNA transcripts were the TCR beta CDR3 regions. HTBI primers were employed in a first-round RT-PCR of the TCR CDR3. TCRdb independently ran MiXCR on the multiplex PCR reads; one entry per CDR3 protein. The repertoire includes nearly 750,000 distinct CDR3 sequences, approximately 40% of them detected once, and around 30% sits in the top ten.

This sequence originates from a woman aged 40 to 55 with Graves' hyperthyroidism. The V gene is TRBV7-3, the J gene TRBJ1-2; weak D call: TRBD1 (5 bases). Sequences were obtained from blood. CDR3 in DNA: TGTGCCAGCAGCTTAGAGGGACTGGCTGGGATTGGTTACACCTTC. Residues: CASSLEGLAGIGYTF.